Reported below is one T cell receptor (beta chain). Its antigen is as yet unknown. The data were obtained in a study of OX40 agonist ivuxolimab in advanced cancers. Study summary: Dose-escalation cases comprised hepatocellular carcinoma, melanoma, renal cell or head and neck cancer.

General study results and limits: Nonresponders included some who also had low normalized T-cell clonal expansion. CD4+ T cells averaged fewer expanded clones than CD8+ T cells.

TCRdb's table, derived via immunoSEQ multiplex PCR, lists solely in-frame clones and lacks some. Among 86,000 or so clones, roughly nine tenths were seen once, and the ten largest hold approximately 3%. The CDR3 loop spans 15 amino acids. V lost 6 bases and J lost 1, with 10 bases in between. Germline V lookup: CDR1 LNHNV, CDR2 YYDKDF (reference sequence). This specimen consisted of CD4+ or CD8+ T cells sorted from blood, obtained in a trial of the OX40 agonist ivuxolimab. This rearrangement joins TRBV15 to TRBJ2-6; possible D gene TRBD1, 5 bases. This TCR was sampled from an adult with an advanced solid tumor such as melanoma, head and neck, liver or kidney cancer. In DNA form, the CDR3 reads TGTGCCACCAGAGACCCAGGGTCTGGGGCCAACGTCCTGACTTTC. Its translation: CATRDPGSGANVLTF.